This T cell receptor beta chain was recovered during a study of blood T cell repertoires in COVID-19. Study in general: Both acute and convalescent COVID-19 samples were obtained from the United States, Italy and Spain. Nucleic acid was either cDNA or gDNA, and it came from T cells, B-cell-depleted T cells, or PBMCs.

Individuals drawn from 24 US areas were roughly 18 to 100 years old. Participants reported their clinical history, and cohort assignment relied on those reports. The CDR3 covers 12 residues. V was cut by 0 bases and J by 1 base, with 2 bases left in between. Germline CDR1 SGHRS, CDR2 YFSETQ. TCRdb keeps only in-frame clones here, not all; method: immunoSEQ multiplex PCR. The data hold 340,000 or so clones, with approximately 83% observed a single time. The TCR comes from a woman aged 35 to 49 with acute COVID-19. This rearrangement joins TRBV5-1 to TRBJ2-7; D gene unclear. The sample consisted of PBMCs or T cells enriched from blood (not recorded which). Written as DNA, the CDR3 is TGCGCCAGCAGCTTGGTATCCTACGAGCAGTACTTC. Encoded protein: CASSLVSYEQYF.